The clone carrying this T cell receptor (beta chain) came up a few times. This sample was included in a study of blood T cells in healthy people across ages. For the second PCR, which ran for about 6 to 11 cycles, a sample-barcoded 5' primer and a J-beta primer mix were used. Each CDR3 protein is one row after TCRdb ran MiXCR on the 5' RACE reads. The sample has about 780,000 distinct CDR3 sequences, around 25% seen once. The data were also submitted as part of a second study, on T cells of mothers and their children.

Sample: blood. The source is a boy between 10 and 17 years old in good health.

The CDR3 DNA sequence: TGCGCCAGCAGTATGGGTTGGAACACCGGGGAGCTGTTTTTT. Residues: CASSMGWNTGELFF. The J gene is TRBJ2-2, the V gene TRBV5-1; D is unclear. This CDR3 contains 14 residues. Germline CDR1 SGHRS, CDR2 YFSETQ. Trimming removed 5 bases at V and 1 base at J, with 9 bases between.